This TCR beta chain was observed in a study of blood T cell repertoires in COVID-19. The overall study: T cells, B-cell-depleted T cells, or PBMCs provided the cDNA or gDNA that served as material.

The repertoire was sequenced with immunoSEQ multiplex PCR; TCRdb's copy has only in-frame clones and lacks some. This sample has about 260,000 clones, with roughly 82% found just once. This clone was counted only a few times. In assigning cohorts, the study relied on participant-reported clinical history. Germline V CDR1 and CDR2: GTSNPN, SVGIG (reference sequence). Deletions cut 2 bases from V and 4 bases from J, with 8 bases between. The CDR3 totals 12 residues. The sequenced material came from PBMCs or T cells enriched from blood (not recorded which). This receptor was obtained from a woman aged 45 to 65 who had recovered from COVID-19. This chain joins TRBV30 and TRBJ1-1; the D is unclear. The CDR3 protein is CAWSISTTEAFF. In nucleotides, the CDR3 is TGTGCCTGGAGTATTAGCACCACTGAAGCTTTCTTT.